This T cell receptor (beta chain) appears in the sequencing data of a study of CD8+CD57+ T cells in acquired aplastic anemia. The study profiled TCR beta VDJ and CDR3 using genomic DNA as template. Each CDR3 protein is one row after TCRdb ran MiXCR on the reads. The profile shows 200,000 to 250,000 distinct CDR3 sequences, about 60% of them singletons. Individuals selected for sequencing had exhibited CD8+CD57+ cell expansion on flow cytometry. As a group, the patients uniformly had severe acquired aplastic anemia. Germline assignment: CDR1 SGHVS and CDR2 FNYEAQ. V lost 5 bases, J lost 8 bases, and 18 bases lay in between. The length of the CDR3 is 15 residues.

Sequencing used sorted CD4+, CD8+, or CD8+CD57+ T cells (not recorded which) from PBMCs. The origin of this receptor is a human donor with aplastic anemia. This chain connects TRBV7-6 to TRBJ1-4, with D hard to call. The CDR3 is CASSPVARFLEKLFF. The CDR3 DNA follows: TGTGCCAGCAGCCCAGTTGCGCGTTTTCTGGAAAAACTGTTTTTT.